In its sample, the clone carrying this T cell receptor beta chain was seen a few times. The antigen remains unidentified. A much larger clone is a single base away; this may be a read error. The CDR3 has 15 residues. V lost 5 bases and J lost 6, with 17 bases in between. Per the germline V gene, CDR1 is MNHEY and CDR2 is SVGEGT. The entry originates in a study of blood T cells in healthy people across ages. Broader study findings: Expanded clonotype changes were possibly confounded by unknown donor CMV status. Significant beta diversity loss was already apparent by age 40, declining roughly linearly.

Together with a sample-barcoded 5' primer, a J-beta primer mix was included in a second PCR lasting roughly 6 to 12 cycles. Every cDNA molecule carried a tag from a template-switch adaptor bearing 12 random nucleotides. Each CDR3 protein is one row after TCRdb ran MiXCR on the 5' RACE reads. The sample carries 700,000 to 800,000 distinct CDR3 sequences, around 40% recorded once. The chain employs TRBV6-2 or TRBV6-3 and TRBJ2-1; tentatively, D is TRBD1 or TRBD2 (5 bases each). The TCR comes from a woman between 55 and 75 years old in good health. Sequencing was performed on blood. CDR3 sequence reads: CASSSGQGIGNEQFF. The DNA of the CDR3 is TGTGCCAGCAGTAGCGGCCAGGGCATAGGCAATGAGCAGTTCTTC.